Listed here are 21 T cell receptor beta chains from one sample, sequenced in a study of metastatic and nonmetastatic thyroid tumors. TCRdb reassembled clones from the PCR reads with MiXCR. The sample lists 27,000 or so clones, about a quarter seen once, with 6% in the top ten. Each patient came to thyroid surgery without any prior treatment (of any kind). The source material was blood. Source of these receptors: a female donor with papillary thyroid cancer or a benign thyroid nodule (not recorded which). Some clones in this sample may be carry-over from other donors' samples.

Ten or more counts support this clone. The chain combines TRBV2 with TRBJ1-2, with 7 positions matching TRBD1. Germline-derived CDR1 and CDR2 are SNHLY and FYNNEI. V gave up 9 bases and J gave up 2 bases; unmatched junction bases: 6. The CDR3 covers 13 residues. The CDR3 nucleotides are TGTGCCAGGGCCGACAGGGAGAACTATGGCTACACCTTC. Amino acids: CARADRENYGYTF.

Within the sample, this clone is medium-sized (0.01 to 0.1%). J is TRBJ2-1 and V is TRBV6-1; TRBD1 might be the D (6 bases). CDR1 and CDR2 from the germline V gene are MNHNS and SASEGT. The CDR3 length is 16 residues. The V and J ends lost 5 bases and 6 bases respectively, with 20 bases between them. CDR3 residues: CASSQTGSYLLNEQFF. CDR3 sequence (DNA): TGTGCCAGCAGTCAAACAGGGTCCTACCTCCTCAATGAGCAGTTCTTC.

The J gene is TRBJ2-7, the V gene TRBV27; D gene ambiguous. The CDR3 sequence is 14 residues long. V dropped 5 bases and J dropped 0 bases, with 11 bases sitting between them. CDR1 is MNHEY and CDR2 is SMNVEV in the germline V gene (reference sequence). This chain's CDR3 is CASSPPPLSYEQYV. For the CDR3, the DNA is TGTGCCAGCAGTCCCCCCCCCCTCTCCTACGAGCAGTACGTC.

To note about this clone: The junction differs from germline at one of its ends, possibly a read error. The rearrangement joins TRBV7-2 to TRBJ2-1; D is unclear. The CDR3 totals 12 residues. Germline CDR1 and CDR2: SGHTA and FQGNSA. Written as DNA, the CDR3 is TGTGCCAGCAGATTCTTCTACAATGAGCAGCTCTTC. Translation: CASRFFYNEQLF. Using reference TRBV7-2 and TRBJ2-1 for the parts outside the CDR3, the full variable domain is GAGVSQSPSNKVTEKGKDVELRCDPISGHTALYWYRQSLGQGLEFLIYFQGNSAPDKSGLPSDRFSAERTGGSVSTLTIQRTQQEDSAVYLCASRFFYNEQLFGPGTRLTVL.

There are many counts of this clone. This CDR3 reads CASSDPDRGRQPQHF. The CDR3 bases are TGCGCCAGCAGTGATCCAGACAGGGGGAGGCAGCCCCAGCATTTT. The rearrangement links TRBV10-2 to TRBJ1-5; 9 nucleotides match TRBD1. The CDR3 totals 15 residues. With V trimmed by 3 bases and J by 7 bases, 7 bases remained unmatched. Germline CDR1 and CDR2: WSHSY and SAAADI.

Within the sample, this clone is medium-sized (0.01 to 0.1%). The chain has TRBV6-1 and TRBJ2-1; possibly TRBD1 or TRBD2 for D (6 bases each). In germline, CDR1 is MNHNS, CDR2 SASEGT. V lost 2 bases, J lost 4 bases, and 9 bases lay in between. The length of the CDR3 is 14 residues. CDR3 coding DNA: TGTGCCAGCAGTGAAAGGGGGGAGTACAATGAGCAGTTCTTC. Residues: CASSERGEYNEQFF.

This clone is medium-sized in the sample. J is TRBJ1-5 and V is TRBV19; D remains unclear. The V gene's germline CDR1 is LNHDA and CDR2 SQIVND (reference sequence). V was trimmed by 7 bases and J by 5 bases, leaving 12 bases between them. The CDR3 runs to 13 residues. For the CDR3, the DNA is TGTGCCAGTACTCCGGTCCTTGATCAGCCCCAGCATTTT. This translates into CASTPVLDQPQHF.

The table lists this clone with many counts. This may stem from a read error, because a much larger clone lies one nucleotide away. J is TRBJ1-1 and V is TRBV19, with TRBD1 matching 9 bases. The length of the CDR3 is 17 residues. Germline values: CDR1 LNHDA, CDR2 SQIVND (reference sequence). In nucleotides, the CDR3 is TGTGCCAGTAGTAGGATAGGGACAGGGCCTATGAACGCTGAAGCTTTCTTT. This encodes CASSRIGTGPMNAEAFF. The full variable domain, rest sourced from reference TRBV19 and TRBJ1-1, is DGGITQSPKYLFRKEGQNVTLSCEQNLNHDAMYWYRQDPGQGLRLIYYSQIVNDFQKGDIAEGYSVSREKKESFPLTVTSAQKNPTAFYLCASSRIGTGPMNAEAFFGQGTRLTVV.

In this sample, this clone is medium-sized (0.01 to 0.1%). The CDR3 region has the DNA TGTGCCAGCAGCTTAGGAGGCAGTAACTTAGAGGGCTACACCTTC. Translation: CASSLGGSNLEGYTF. The J gene is TRBJ1-2, the V gene TRBV7-9; D uncertain. V shed 1 base and J shed 8 bases, with 17 bases lying between them. The germline gives CDR1 SEHNR, CDR2 FQNEAQ (reference sequence). CDR3 length equals 15 residues.

V and J are TRBV7-6 and TRBJ2-1; D not resolved. The germline CDR1 and CDR2 sequences are SGHVS and FNYEAQ. With 1 base removed from V and 15 bases from J, the gap between germline ends came to 16 bases. The CDR3 contains 13 residues. CDR3 DNA sequence: TGTGCCAGCAGCTTAGGGCCCTTAGGGTCCAGGTTCTTC. Encoded protein: CASSLGPLGSRFF.

This clone was found many times. The chain combines TRBV5-4 with TRBJ1-1, with 7 bases that match TRBD1. The CDR3 sequence is 16 residues long. Trimming cost V 2 bases and J 0 bases; bases outside gene matches: 7. CDR1 is SGHNT, CDR2 YYREEE, per germline (reference sequence). The CDR3 spells CASSLLGDSLNTEAFF. The CDR3 nucleotides are TGTGCCAGCAGCTTACTCGGGGACAGCTTGAACACTGAAGCTTTCTTT.

This clone occurred a few times. The rearrangement uses TRBV6-1 and TRBJ2-7; unclear D gene. CDR1 and CDR2 from the germline V gene are MNHNS and SASEGT. Trimming removed 4 bases from V and 3 bases from J, with 13 bases in between. The CDR3 spans 14 residues. The CDR3 DNA reads as TGTGCCAGCAGTGTTCGAGAAGAGAACTACGAGCAGTACTTC. Protein sequence: CASSVREENYEQYF.

The chain uses TRBV30 and TRBJ1-2; D unclear. The CDR3 covers 14 residues. V was clipped by 4 bases and J by 1 base, with 13 bases between them. The germline gives CDR1 GTSNPN, CDR2 SVGIG (reference sequence). The CDR3 loop reads CAWKRWLINYGYTF. The DNA for the CDR3 is TGTGCCTGGAAGAGGTGGTTGATTAACTATGGCTACACCTTC. Full variable domain (remainder filled in from reference TRBV30 and TRBJ1-2): SQTIHQWPATLVQPVGSPLSLECTVEGTSNPNLYWYRQAAGRGLQLLFYSVGIGQISSEVPQNLSASRPQDRQFILSSKKLLLSDSGFYLCAWKRWLINYGYTFGSGTRLTVV.

The chain is built from TRBV18 and TRBJ1-1; D is unclear. Trimming stripped 4 bases from V and 3 bases from J, with 9 bases between. The length of the CDR3 is 13 residues. CDR1 KGHSH and CDR2 LQKENI come from the germline V gene. The DNA of the CDR3 is TGTGCCAGCTCACAAGGCCGGGACACTGAAGCTTTCTTT. Its protein product is CASSQGRDTEAFF.

This chain links TRBV20-1 with TRBJ1-6; D may be TRBD1 (6 bases). Germline V lookup: CDR1 DFQATT, CDR2 SNEGSKA (reference sequence). The germline V and J ends were trimmed by 2 bases and 4 bases, with 21 bases remaining between them. CDR3 size: 18 residues. The DNA for the CDR3 is TGCAGTGCTAGATCAGGGGCCTTTGTCCCGCTTTATAATTCACCCCTCCACTTT. It yields the protein CSARSGAFVPLYNSPLHF.

The genes are TRBV20-1 and TRBJ2-3, with D possibly being TRBD1 (6 bases). V lost 1 base and J 7 bases, leaving 15 bases between the germline ends. This CDR3 comprises 14 residues. The germline gives CDR1 DFQATT, CDR2 SNEGSKA (reference sequence). CDR3 residues: CSARGWTATYTQYF. The CDR3 DNA is TGCAGTGCTAGAGGATGGACAGCAACATATACGCAGTATTTT.

This clone has ten or more counts. This sequence joins TRBV28 and TRBJ1-4; D is uncertain. Trimming stripped 1 base from V and 4 bases from J, with 7 bases between. Per the germline V gene, CDR1 is MDHEN and CDR2 is SYDVKM. This CDR3 contains 14 residues. For the CDR3, the DNA is TGTGCCAGCAGTTTATTCAGCCATAATGAAAAACTGTTTTTT. Protein: CASSLFSHNEKLFF.

This chain uses TRBV30 with TRBJ2-1, with a possible D match to TRBD1 (5 bases). Germline lookup yields CDR1 GTSNPN and CDR2 SVGIG (reference sequence). Trimming removed 5 bases at V and 4 bases at J, with 18 bases between. This CDR3 comprises 15 residues. The CDR3, as DNA: TGTGCCTGGCGACAGCTAGGTTTGTGGTACAATGAGCAGTTCTTC. It codes for CAWRQLGLWYNEQFF.

The rearrangement links TRBV19 to TRBJ1-5, with 8 positions matching TRBD1. Germline CDR1 reads LNHDA; CDR2 reads SQIVND (reference sequence). The CDR3 sequence is 14 residues long. V trimming: 8 bases; J trimming: 7 bases; junction bases outside the gene matches: 10. In DNA form, the CDR3 reads TGTGCCAGTCGAGGGACAGGCGACTGGCAGCCCCAGCATTTT. Protein: CASRGTGDWQPQHF.

The chain recombines TRBV11-2 with TRBJ1-5; 8 bases are a match to TRBD1. V was clipped by 0 bases and J by 6 bases; unmatched bases: 4. Germline CDR1 and CDR2: SGHAT and FQNNGV. CDR3 length equals 15 residues. As DNA, the CDR3 is TGTGCCAGCAGCTTAGATCGGACAGGGATTCAGCCCCAGCATTTT. Its protein product is CASSLDRTGIQPQHF. Drawing the rest from reference TRBV11-2 and TRBJ1-5, the complete variable domain is EAGVAQSPRYKIIEKRQSVAFWCNPISGHATLYWYQQILGQGPKLLIQFQNNGVVDDSQLPKDRFSAERLKGVDSTLKIQPAKLEDSAVYLCASSLDRTGIQPQHFGDGTRLSIL.

The chain is built from TRBV20-1 and TRBJ2-5, with TRBD1 matching over 11 bases. This CDR3 comprises 16 residues. Per the germline V gene, CDR1 is DFQATT and CDR2 is SNEGSKA (reference sequence). J was trimmed by 5 bases and V by 0 bases; bases with no gene match: 8. The CDR3 coding sequence is TGCAGTGCTAGAGATCATGGGACAGGGGGTTTGGAGACCCAGTACTTC. Amino acid sequence: CSARDHGTGGLETQYF.